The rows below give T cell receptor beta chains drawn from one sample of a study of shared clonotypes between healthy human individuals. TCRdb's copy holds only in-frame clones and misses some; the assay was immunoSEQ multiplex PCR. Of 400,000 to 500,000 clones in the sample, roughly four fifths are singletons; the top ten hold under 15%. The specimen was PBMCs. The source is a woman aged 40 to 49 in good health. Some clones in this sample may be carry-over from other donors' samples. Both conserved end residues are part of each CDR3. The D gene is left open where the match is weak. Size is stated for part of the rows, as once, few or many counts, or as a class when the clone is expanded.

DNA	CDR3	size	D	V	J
TGTGCCAGTAGTATGCGCGGCGGGGAGCTGTTTTTT	CASSMRGGELFF	-	-	TRBV19	TRBJ2-2
TGCAGCGTAGAATCTCTAGCGGTTACGCAGTATTTT	CSVESLAVTQYF	many	TRBD2	TRBV29-1	TRBJ2-3
TGTGCCAGTAGTTGGGGGTGGGAATCGTACAATGAGCAGTTCTTC	CASSWGWESYNEQFF	-	-	TRBV19	TRBJ2-1
TGTGCCAGCAGTAACAGGGAGGGGGGCTACGAGCAGTACTTC	CASSNREGGYEQYF	-	-	TRBV27	TRBJ2-7
TGTGCCAGCAGTGACTCGAACATAACGGGTCTAGCCTACCAAGAGACCCAGTACTTC	CASSDSNITGLAYQETQYF	-	-	TRBV6-4	TRBJ2-5
TGTGCCAGCAGTAGACCGGGACAGGGCTCAAACGAGCAGTACTTC	CASSRPGQGSNEQYF	-	TRBD1	TRBV7-9	TRBJ2-7
TGTGCCAGCAGCACATGGGGGACCGGACAGGGAAAGGCTTTCTTT	CASSTWGTGQGKAFF	-	TRBD1	TRBV11-2	TRBJ1-1
TGCGCCAGCAGCGCCACGTGGACTAGCGGGAGAAGCTATGAGCAGTTCTTC	CASSATWTSGRSYEQFF	-	TRBD2	TRBV5-1	TRBJ2-1
TGTGCCAGCAGTGAATATAGGGGTTACGAAAACATTCAGTACTTC	CASSEYRGYENIQYF	-	-	TRBV25-1	TRBJ2-4
TGCGCCAGCAGCTTGGCCACAGAGAGCTCCTACGAGCAGTACTTC	CASSLATESSYEQYF	-	-	TRBV5-1	TRBJ2-7
TGTGCCAGCAGCCTAAGGGGCATGATAGGGTGGGAGACCCAGTACTTC	CASSLRGMIGWETQYF	-	-	TRBV7-2	TRBJ2-5
TGTGCCAGCAGCTTAGTTAGCGGGAGGACCACAGATACGCAGTATTTT	CASSLVSGRTTDTQYF	-	TRBD2	TRBV7-2	TRBJ2-3
TGTGCCAGCGTCGACAGGGACTATGGCTACACCTTC	CASVDRDYGYTF	-	TRBD1	TRBV7-9	TRBJ1-2
TGTGCCAGCAGCCATTACACAGATACGCAGTATTTT	CASSHYTDTQYF	-	-	TRBV7-3	TRBJ2-3
TGTGCCAGCAGAATGGGACTAGCCGCCAACACCGGGGAGCTGTTTTTT	CASRMGLAANTGELFF	once	TRBD2	TRBV27	TRBJ2-2
TGTGCCAGCAGCTTTTTACTAGCGGGGGGCTACGAGCAGTACTTC	CASSFLLAGGYEQYF	few	TRBD2	TRBV5-6	TRBJ2-7
TGTGCCAGCAGCTTGGCCAGCGGCGCCGGGACCTACAATGAGCAGTTCTTC	CASSLASGAGTYNEQFF	once	-	TRBV5-4	TRBJ2-1
TGTGCCAGTAGTGAGGGACAGCGTCTCACCGGGGAGCTGTTTTTT	CASSEGQRLTGELFF	few	TRBD1	TRBV19	TRBJ2-2
TGTGCCAGCAGCTTAGACAGGGCTAGTGAGACCCAGTACTTC	CASSLDRASETQYF	-	TRBD1	TRBV7-3	TRBJ2-5
TGTGCCAGCAGTTACTCGAGCGCCTTTGAGACCCAGTACTTC	CASSYSSAFETQYF	-	-	TRBV6-5	TRBJ2-5
TGTGCCAGCAGTTTGAGAGACAACAATGAGCAGTTCTTC	CASSLRDNNEQFF	-	-	TRBV6-6	TRBJ2-1
TGTGCCAGCAGTTGGACAGGGAATGAAGCTTTCTTT	CASSWTGNEAFF	few	TRBD1	TRBV28	TRBJ1-1
TGTGCCACTCGGGACAACCAAGAGACCCAGTACTTC	CATRDNQETQYF	-	-	TRBV10-3	TRBJ2-5
TGTGCCACGCGACAGGGGGTCTTGCACGAGCAGTACTTC	CATRQGVLHEQYF	-	TRBD1	TRBV10-3	TRBJ2-7
TGTGCCAGCAGCTTAGGGTCACAGTTCTACGAGCAGTACTTC	CASSLGSQFYEQYF	-	-	TRBV7-2	TRBJ2-7